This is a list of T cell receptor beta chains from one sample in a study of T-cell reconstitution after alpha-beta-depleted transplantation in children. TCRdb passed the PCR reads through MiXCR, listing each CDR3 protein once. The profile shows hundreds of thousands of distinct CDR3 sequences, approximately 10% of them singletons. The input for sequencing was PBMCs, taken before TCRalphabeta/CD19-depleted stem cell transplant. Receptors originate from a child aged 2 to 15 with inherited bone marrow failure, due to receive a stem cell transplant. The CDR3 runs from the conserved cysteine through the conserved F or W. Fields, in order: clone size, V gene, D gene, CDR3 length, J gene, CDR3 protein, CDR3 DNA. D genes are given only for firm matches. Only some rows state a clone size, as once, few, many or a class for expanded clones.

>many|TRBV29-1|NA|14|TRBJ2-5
CSVVGVRWQETQYF
TGCAGCGTTGTAGGTGTACGGTGGCAAGAGACCCAGTACTTC
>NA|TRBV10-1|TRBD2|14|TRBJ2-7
CASSDGTSLYEQYF
TGCGCCAGCAGTGATGGGACTAGCTTATACGAGCAGTACTTC
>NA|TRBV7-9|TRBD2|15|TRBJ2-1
CASRPWSGSRNEQFF
TGTGCCAGCAGACCGTGGAGCGGGAGTCGGAATGAGCAGTTCTTC
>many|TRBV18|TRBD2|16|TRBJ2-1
CASSRTGTSGNYEQFF
TGTGCCAGCTCTCGAACCGGGACTAGCGGGAACTATGAGCAGTTCTTC
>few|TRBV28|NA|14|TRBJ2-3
CASSLPLTGDTQYF
TGTGCCAGCAGTCTCCCCCTGACGGGGGATACGCAGTATTTT
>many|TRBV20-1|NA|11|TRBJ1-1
CSARGRTEAFF
TGCAGTGCTCGGGGGAGGACTGAAGCTTTCTTT
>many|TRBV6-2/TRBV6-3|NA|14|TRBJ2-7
CASSYGVTSYEQYF
TGTGCCAGCAGTTACGGTGTCACTTCCTACGAGCAGTACTTC
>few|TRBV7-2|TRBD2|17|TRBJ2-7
CASSLRTSGISSYEQYF
TGTGCCAGCAGCCTCAGGACTAGCGGGATCAGCTCCTACGAGCAGTACTTC
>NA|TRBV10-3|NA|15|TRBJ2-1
CAISDLEGRYNEQFF
TGTGCCATCAGTGACCTAGAGGGACGGTACAATGAGCAGTTCTTC
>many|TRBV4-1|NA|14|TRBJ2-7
CASREEASTYEQYF
TGCGCCAGCAGGGAAGAAGCTAGTACCTACGAGCAGTACTTC